This TCR beta chain was sequenced in a study of PD-1 blockade in classical Hodgkin lymphoma. Data came from immunoSEQ multiplex PCR; TCRdb stores just in-frame clones and leaves some out. The table shows about 26,000 clones, with about 67% occurring only once. This CDR3 is 18 amino acids long. Every patient experienced relapse after autologous stem cell transplantation, and brentuximab vedotin exposure varied. The receptor comes from a human donor with classical Hodgkin lymphoma. The rearrangement links TRBV21-1 to TRBJ2-7; the table calls TRBD2, which could not be checked here. TRBV21-1 is a documented pseudogene. Here the sequenced sample was peripheral blood mononuclear cells (PBMCs), taken before the second cycle of nivolumab. CDR3 DNA sequence: TGTGCCAGCAGCAAAGAAGGGGATGGGACTAGCGGGAGATACGAGCAGTACTTC. As protein: CASSKEGDGTSGRYEQYF.